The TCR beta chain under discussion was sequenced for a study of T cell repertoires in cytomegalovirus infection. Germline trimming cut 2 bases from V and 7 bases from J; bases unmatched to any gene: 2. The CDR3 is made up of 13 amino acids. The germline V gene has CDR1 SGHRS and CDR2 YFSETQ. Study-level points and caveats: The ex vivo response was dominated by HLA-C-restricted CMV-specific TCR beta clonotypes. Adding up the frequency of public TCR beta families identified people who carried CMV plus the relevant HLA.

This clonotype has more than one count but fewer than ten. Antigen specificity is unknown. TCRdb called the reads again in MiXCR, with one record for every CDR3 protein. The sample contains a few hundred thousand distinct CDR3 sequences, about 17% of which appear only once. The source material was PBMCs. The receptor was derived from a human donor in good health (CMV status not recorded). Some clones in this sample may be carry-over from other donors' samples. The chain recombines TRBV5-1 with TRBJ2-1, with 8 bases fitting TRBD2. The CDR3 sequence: CASSFGGANEQFF. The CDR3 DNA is TGCGCCAGCAGCTTCGGGGGGGCAAATGAGCAGTTCTTC.